The clone carrying this T cell receptor beta chain was picked up a small number of times. Its antigen is as yet unknown. The CDR3 covers 18 residues. Looked up from germline, CDR1 is SGHRS and CDR2 is YFSETQ. J gave up 8 bases and V 0 bases, and 13 bases lay outside the gene matches. This entry comes from a study of post-analysis software for immune sequencing data. Study outcomes and limitations: Five or six TRBV segments, TRBV5-6, TRBV5-1 and TRBV20-1 among them, were found more frequent in patients than controls. By F measure, strong co-clustering occurred among samples prepared in the same batch.

Included in the TCR beta cDNA libraries were unique molecular identifiers. TCRdb redid the calling of the PCR reads with MiXCR, one entry per CDR3 protein. The data show 350,000 to 500,000 distinct CDR3 sequences, about 39% seen once. This receptor was obtained from a girl aged 2 to 9 with multiple sclerosis. This chain uses TRBV5-1 with TRBJ1-6; TRBD1 aligns across 8 bases. Specimen: blood. The CDR3 DNA sequence: TGCGCCAGCAGCTTGGGGGCCGGGACAGGCATAAATTATTCACCCCTCCACTTT. Translating gives CASSLGAGTGINYSPLHF.